This entry is about one T cell receptor beta chain. The antigen is undetermined. The record originates from a study of cytomegalovirus exposure and HLA in healthy donors. Germline V gene lookup returns CDR1 SEHNR and CDR2 FQNEAQ (reference sequence). J was trimmed by 0 bases and V by 5 bases; bases with no gene match: 8. The CDR3 is made up of 17 amino acids. Overall study findings and caveats: With later analysis, a missense DCLRE1C variant became linked to TCR beta V- and J-gene trimming.

Although they were nominally healthy when sampled, donors likely had unrecorded immune exposures. With 60 Vbeta and 13 Jbeta primers, the PCR was carried out. The table came from immunoSEQ multiplex PCR; TCRdb's copy has only in-frame clones and leaves some out. The sample includes some 51,000 clones. This sequence was found in a man in his fifties in good health and CMV-seropositive. V is TRBV7-9 and J is TRBJ1-1, with 11 bases lining up with TRBD1. The specimen sequenced was PBMCs. The CDR3 sequence is CASSRGTGGSMNTEAFF. The CDR3 DNA sequence: TGTGCCAGCAGCCGGGGGACAGGGGGGAGTATGAACACTGAAGCTTTCTTT.